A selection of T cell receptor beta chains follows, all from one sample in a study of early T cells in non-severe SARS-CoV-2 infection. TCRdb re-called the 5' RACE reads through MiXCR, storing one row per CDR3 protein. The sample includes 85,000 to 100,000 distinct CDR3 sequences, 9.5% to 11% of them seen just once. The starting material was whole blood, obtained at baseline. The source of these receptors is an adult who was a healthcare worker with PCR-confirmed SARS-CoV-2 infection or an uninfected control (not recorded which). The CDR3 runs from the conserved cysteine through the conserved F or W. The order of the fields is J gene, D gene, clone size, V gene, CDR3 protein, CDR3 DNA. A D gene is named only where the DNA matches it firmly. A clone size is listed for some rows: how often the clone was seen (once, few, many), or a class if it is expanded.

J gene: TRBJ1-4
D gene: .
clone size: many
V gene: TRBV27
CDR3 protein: CASSFTNEKLFF
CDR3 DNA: TGTGCCAGCAGTTTTACTAATGAAAAACTGTTTTTT

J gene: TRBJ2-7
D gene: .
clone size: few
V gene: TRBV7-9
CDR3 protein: CASSSRTEAYEQYF
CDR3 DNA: TGTGCCAGCAGCTCGAGGACTGAAGCCTACGAGCAGTACTTC

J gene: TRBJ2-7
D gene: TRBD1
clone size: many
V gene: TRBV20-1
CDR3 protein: CSARTPGQVYEQYF
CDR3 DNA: TGCAGTGCTCGAACCCCGGGACAGGTTTACGAGCAGTACTTC

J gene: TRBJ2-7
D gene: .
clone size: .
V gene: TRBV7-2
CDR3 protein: CASSPTRLEQYF
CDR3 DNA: TGTGCCAGCAGCCCCACTAGGCTCGAGCAGTACTTC

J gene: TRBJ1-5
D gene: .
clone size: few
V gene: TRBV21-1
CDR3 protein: CASSSRDFGQPQHF
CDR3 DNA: TGTGCCAGCAGCAGCCGGGACTTCGGTCAGCCCCAGCATTTT

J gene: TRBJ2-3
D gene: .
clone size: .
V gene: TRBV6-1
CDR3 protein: CASGLTDTQYF
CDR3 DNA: TGTGCCAGCGGCCTCACAGATACGCAGTATTTT

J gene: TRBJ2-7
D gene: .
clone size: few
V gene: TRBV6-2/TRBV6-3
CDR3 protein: CASSYVRGFMQYF
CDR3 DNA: TGTGCCAGCAGTTACGTCAGGGGCTTCATGCAGTACTTC

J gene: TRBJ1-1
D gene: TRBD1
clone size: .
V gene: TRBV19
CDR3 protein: CASIRSTADRALGEAFF
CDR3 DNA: TGTGCCAGTATTCGTAGTACTGCCGACAGGGCGCTCGGCGAAGCTTTCTTT

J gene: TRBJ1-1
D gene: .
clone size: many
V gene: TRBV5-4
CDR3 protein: CASSHARDGLNTEAFF
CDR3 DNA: TGTGCCAGCAGCCATGCTAGGGACGGACTGAACACTGAAGCTTTCTTT

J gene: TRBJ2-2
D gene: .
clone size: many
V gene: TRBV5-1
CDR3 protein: CASSSGVQGPGELFF
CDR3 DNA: TGCGCCAGCAGCTCGGGGGTCCAGGGTCCCGGGGAGCTGTTTTTT

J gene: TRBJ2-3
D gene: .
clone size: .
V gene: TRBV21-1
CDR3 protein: CASSSRDRGFVTDTQYF
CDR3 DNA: TGTGCCAGCAGCAGCCGGGACAGGGGCTTCGTCACAGATACGCAGTATTTT

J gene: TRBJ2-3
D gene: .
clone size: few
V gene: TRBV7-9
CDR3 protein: CASSFYGSDTQYF
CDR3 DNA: TGTGCCAGCAGCTTCTATGGATCAGATACGCAGTATTTT

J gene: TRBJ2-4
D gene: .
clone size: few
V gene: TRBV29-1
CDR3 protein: CSVLHRDTIAKNIQYF
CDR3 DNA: TGCAGCGTGCTCCACAGGGATACGATAGCCAAAAACATTCAGTACTTC

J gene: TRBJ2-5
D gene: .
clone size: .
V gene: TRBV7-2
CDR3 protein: CASSLSYDFQETQYF
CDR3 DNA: TGTGCCAGCAGCTTATCCTACGATTTCCAAGAGACCCAGTACTTC

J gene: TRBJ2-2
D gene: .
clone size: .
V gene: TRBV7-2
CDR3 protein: CASSLEVPQTNTGELFF
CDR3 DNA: TGTGCCAGCAGCTTAGAGGTGCCTCAGACGAACACCGGGGAGCTGTTTTTT

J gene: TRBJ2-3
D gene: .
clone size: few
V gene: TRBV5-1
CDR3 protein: CASSLALLGGTQYF
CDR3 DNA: TGCGCCAGCAGCTTGGCCTTGCTAGGCGGGACGCAGTATTTT

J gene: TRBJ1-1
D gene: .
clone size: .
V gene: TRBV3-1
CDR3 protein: CASSQESRDTEAFF
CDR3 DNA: TGTGCCAGCAGCCAAGAAAGTCGGGACACTGAAGCTTTCTTT

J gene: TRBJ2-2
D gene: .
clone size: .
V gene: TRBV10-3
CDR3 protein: CATNEAGELFF
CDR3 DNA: TGTGCCACCAACGAGGCTGGGGAGCTGTTTTTT

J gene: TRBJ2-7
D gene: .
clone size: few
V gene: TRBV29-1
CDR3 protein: CSVVTILSYEQYF
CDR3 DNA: TGCAGCGTTGTAACAATCCTCTCCTACGAGCAGTACTTC

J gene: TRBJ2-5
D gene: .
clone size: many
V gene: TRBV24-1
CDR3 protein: CATSDLRFGGKETQYF
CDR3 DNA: TGTGCCACCAGTGATTTGCGGTTTGGGGGTAAGGAGACCCAGTACTTC

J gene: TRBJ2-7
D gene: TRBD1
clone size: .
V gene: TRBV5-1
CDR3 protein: CASRPRQGPPYEQYF
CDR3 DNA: TGCGCCAGCAGACCGAGACAGGGGCCCCCCTACGAGCAGTACTTC

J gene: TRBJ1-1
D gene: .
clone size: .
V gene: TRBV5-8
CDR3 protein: CASSFFRQMNTEAFF
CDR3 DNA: TGTGCCAGCAGCTTTTTTAGACAGATGAACACTGAAGCTTTCTTT

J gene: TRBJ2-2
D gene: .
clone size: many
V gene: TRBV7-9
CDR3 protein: CASSWDTGELFF
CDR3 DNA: TGTGCCAGCAGTTGGGACACCGGGGAGCTGTTTTTT

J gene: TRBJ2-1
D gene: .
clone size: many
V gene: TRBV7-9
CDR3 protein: CASSLVTSEQFF
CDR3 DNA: TGTGCCAGCAGCTTAGTTACGTCTGAGCAGTTCTTC

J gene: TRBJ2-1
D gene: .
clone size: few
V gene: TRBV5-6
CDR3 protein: CASSLAPEQFF
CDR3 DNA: TGTGCCAGCAGCTTGGCCCCTGAGCAGTTCTTC

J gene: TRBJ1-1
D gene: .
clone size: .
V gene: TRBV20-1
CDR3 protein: CSARPQPPEAFF
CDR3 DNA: TGCAGTGCTAGACCACAACCCCCCGAAGCTTTCTTT

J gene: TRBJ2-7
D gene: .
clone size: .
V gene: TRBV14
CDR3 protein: CASSRQGRATYEQYF
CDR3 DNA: TGTGCCAGCAGTCGCCAGGGACGGGCAACCTACGAGCAGTACTTC

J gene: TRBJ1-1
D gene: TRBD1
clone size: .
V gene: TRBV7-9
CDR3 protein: CASSTRDRGTAFF
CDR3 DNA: TGTGCCAGCAGCACCCGGGACAGGGGAACAGCTTTCTTT

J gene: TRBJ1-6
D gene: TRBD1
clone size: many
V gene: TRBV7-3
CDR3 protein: CASSTDRDSPLHF
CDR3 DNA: TGTGCCAGCAGCACAGACAGGGATTCACCCCTCCACTTT

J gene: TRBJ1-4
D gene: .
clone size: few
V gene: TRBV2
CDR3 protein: CASSSRGPPFEKLFF
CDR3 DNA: TGTGCCAGCAGCTCCCGGGGGCCCCCTTTTGAAAAACTGTTTTTT

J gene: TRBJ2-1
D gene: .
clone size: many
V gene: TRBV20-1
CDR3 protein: CSALSPDFWVSEQFF
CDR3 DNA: TGCAGTGCCCTAAGCCCGGACTTTTGGGTATCTGAGCAGTTCTTC

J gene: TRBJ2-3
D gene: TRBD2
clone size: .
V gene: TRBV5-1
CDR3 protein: CASSLSGAADTQYF
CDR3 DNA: TGCGCCAGCAGCTTGAGCGGGGCGGCAGATACGCAGTATTTT

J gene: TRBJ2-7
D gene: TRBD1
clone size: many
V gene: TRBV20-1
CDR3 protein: CSARLGQGFSYEQYF
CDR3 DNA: TGCAGTGCTAGACTCGGACAGGGGTTTTCCTACGAGCAGTACTTC

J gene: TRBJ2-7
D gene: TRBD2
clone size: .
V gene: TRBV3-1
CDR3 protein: CASSQIPFAGGPEEQYF
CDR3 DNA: TGTGCCAGCAGCCAGATCCCTTTTGCGGGAGGGCCGGAGGAGCAGTACTTC

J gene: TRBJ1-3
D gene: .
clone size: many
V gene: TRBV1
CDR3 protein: CTSSSVGQINTIYF
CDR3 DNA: TGCACCAGCAGCTCCGTGGGACAGATAAACACCATATATTTT

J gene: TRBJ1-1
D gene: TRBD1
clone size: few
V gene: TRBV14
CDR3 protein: CASRAIGTGAFF
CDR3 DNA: TGTGCCAGCAGGGCAATTGGGACAGGGGCTTTCTTT

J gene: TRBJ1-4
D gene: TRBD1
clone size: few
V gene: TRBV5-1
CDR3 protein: CASSFGTGNEKLFF
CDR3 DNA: TGCGCCAGCAGCTTTGGGACAGGCAATGAAAAACTGTTTTTT

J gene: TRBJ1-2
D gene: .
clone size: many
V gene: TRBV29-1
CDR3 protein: CSVGEQNYGYTF
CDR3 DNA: TGCAGCGTTGGAGAACAGAACTATGGCTACACCTTC

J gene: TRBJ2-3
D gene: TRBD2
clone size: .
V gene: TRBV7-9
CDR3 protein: CASSSSLPTSGTDTQYF
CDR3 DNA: TGTGCCAGCAGCTCGTCCCTCCCAACTAGCGGGACAGATACGCAGTATTTT

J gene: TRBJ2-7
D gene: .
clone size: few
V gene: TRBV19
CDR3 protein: CASSIWQGGEQYF
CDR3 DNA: TGTGCCAGTAGTATTTGGCAGGGAGGCGAGCAGTACTTC

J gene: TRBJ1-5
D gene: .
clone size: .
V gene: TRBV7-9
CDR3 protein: CASSKGGRFSGNQPQHF
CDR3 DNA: TGTGCCAGCAGCAAGGGGGGCAGATTTTCGGGCAATCAGCCCCAGCATTTT

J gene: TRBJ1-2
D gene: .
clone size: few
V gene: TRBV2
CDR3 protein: CASSEGHPMGYGYTF
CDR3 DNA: TGTGCCAGCAGTGAGGGACACCCGATGGGCTATGGCTACACCTTC

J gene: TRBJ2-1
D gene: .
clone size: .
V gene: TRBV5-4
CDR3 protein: CASNIALNSYNEQFF
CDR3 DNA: TGTGCCAGCAACATAGCGTTAAACTCCTACAATGAGCAGTTCTTC

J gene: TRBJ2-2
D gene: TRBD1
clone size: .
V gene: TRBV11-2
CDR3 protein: CASSSLGQGYTGELFF
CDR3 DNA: TGTGCCAGCAGCTCACTCGGACAGGGGTACACCGGGGAGCTGTTTTTT

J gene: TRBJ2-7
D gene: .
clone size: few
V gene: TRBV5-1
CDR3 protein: CASSLSGDPDEQYF
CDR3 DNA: TGCGCCAGCAGCTTGTCAGGGGACCCAGACGAGCAGTACTTC

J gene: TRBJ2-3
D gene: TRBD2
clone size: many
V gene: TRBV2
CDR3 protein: CASRRLAGRTDTQYF
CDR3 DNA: TGTGCCAGCAGGAGACTAGCGGGACGCACAGATACGCAGTATTTT

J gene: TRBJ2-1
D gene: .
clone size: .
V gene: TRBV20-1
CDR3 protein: CSARSRADGYEQFF
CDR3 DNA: TGCAGTGCTAGAAGTCGCGCGGACGGCTATGAGCAGTTCTTC

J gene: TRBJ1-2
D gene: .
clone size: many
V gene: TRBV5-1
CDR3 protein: CASSSTVTYGYTF
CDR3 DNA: TGCGCCAGCAGCTCGACAGTAACATATGGCTACACCTTC

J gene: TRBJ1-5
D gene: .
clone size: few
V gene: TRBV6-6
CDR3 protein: CASSYSSGIQPQHF
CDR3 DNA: TGTGCCAGCAGTTACTCATCGGGGATTCAGCCCCAGCATTTT

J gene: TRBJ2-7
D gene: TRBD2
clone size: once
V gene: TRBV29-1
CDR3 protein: CSVWTSGSYEQYF
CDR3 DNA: TGCAGCGTTTGGACTAGCGGGTCCTACGAGCAGTACTTC

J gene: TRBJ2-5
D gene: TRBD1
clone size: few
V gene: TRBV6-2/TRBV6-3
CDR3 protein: CASSYRPDRGEETQYF
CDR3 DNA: TGTGCCAGCAGTTACCGGCCGGACAGGGGAGAGGAGACCCAGTACTTC

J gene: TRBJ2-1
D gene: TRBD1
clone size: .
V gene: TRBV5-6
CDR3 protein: CASSPTGDSYNEQFF
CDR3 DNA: TGTGCCAGCAGCCCTACAGGGGACTCCTACAATGAGCAGTTCTTC

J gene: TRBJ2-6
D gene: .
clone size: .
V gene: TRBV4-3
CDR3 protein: CASSRSYGANVLTF
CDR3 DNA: TGCGCCAGCAGCCGAAGTTATGGGGCCAACGTCCTGACTTTC

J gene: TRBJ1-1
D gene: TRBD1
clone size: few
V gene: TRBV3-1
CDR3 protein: CASRATGATAEAFF
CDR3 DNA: TGTGCCAGCAGAGCAACAGGGGCGACTGCTGAAGCTTTCTTT

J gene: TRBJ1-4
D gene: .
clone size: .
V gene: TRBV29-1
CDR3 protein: CSAGYHNEKLFF
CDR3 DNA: TGCAGCGCCGGCTACCACAATGAAAAACTGTTTTTT